These T cell receptor beta chains were read from a single sample in a study of blood T cell repertoires in COVID-19. Generated by immunoSEQ multiplex PCR, the TCRdb table keeps only in-frame clones and is missing some. The data hold 70,000 to 90,000 clones, with roughly 80% observed a single time. The sample consisted of peripheral blood. Every receptor here comes from a human donor in a cohort sampled during active COVID-19. Each CDR3 is given with its conserved first and last residue. A D gene is named only where the DNA matches it firmly. The size of a clone is reported for some rows only, either as once, few or many, or as a class for expanded clones.

TRBV5-5	.	.	TRBJ2-7	CASSLALSGTYEQYF	TGTGCCAGCAGCTTGGCCCTTTCAGGTACCTACGAGCAGTACTTC
TRBV7-9	once	TRBD1	TRBJ1-6	CASSPDRGPINSPLHF	TGTGCCAGCAGCCCAGACAGGGGGCCGATTAATTCACCCCTCCACTTT
TRBV6-7	.	TRBD1	TRBJ1-4	CASEVVRDRGNEKLFF	TGTGCCAGCGAAGTGGTGCGGGACAGGGGGAATGAAAAACTGTTTTTT
TRBV2	.	.	TRBJ2-4	CASSEGLGNIQYF	TGTGCCAGCAGTGAGGGACTCGGAAACATTCAGTACTTC
TRBV5-1	.	.	TRBJ1-4	CASSSDPAGEKLFF	TGCGCCAGCAGCTCCGACCCCGCAGGTGAAAAACTGTTTTTT
TRBV21-1	.	.	TRBJ2-7	CASSKVWLAGGYEQYF	TGTGCCAGCAGCAAAGTATGGCTAGCGGGAGGGTACGAGCAGTACTTC
TRBV5-4	.	.	TRBJ1-1	CASSLTQREAFF	TGTGCCAGCAGCTTAACCCAACGGGAAGCTTTCTTT
TRBV11-2	.	TRBD2	TRBJ2-1	CASSLLAGQFF	TGTGCCAGCAGCCTGCTAGCGGGGCAGTTCTTC
TRBV18	.	.	TRBJ2-7	CASSPPSGHYEQYF	TGTGCCAGCTCACCACCCTCCGGACATTACGAGCAGTACTTC
TRBV28	few	.	TRBJ1-4	CASSSPSGSNEKLFF	TGTGCCAGCAGCTCCCCCTCGGGATCTAATGAAAAACTGTTTTTT
TRBV11-3	.	.	TRBJ1-1	CASSLGATGRNTEAFF	TGTGCCAGCAGCTTAGGGGCCACAGGGAGGAACACTGAAGCTTTCTTT
TRBV10-3	.	.	TRBJ2-1	CAISESSSPGNEQFF	TGTGCCATCAGTGAGTCCTCGAGCCCTGGCAATGAGCAGTTCTTC
TRBV1	.	.	TRBJ1-5	CTSSQASLRRSNQPQHF	TGCACCAGCAGCCAAGCCTCCCTTCGGAGAAGCAATCAGCCCCAGCATTTT
TRBV20-1	.	.	TRBJ1-2	CSASMPGFGYTF	TGCAGTGCTAGTATGCCAGGTTTCGGCTACACCTTC
TRBV6-1	.	.	TRBJ1-2	CASSDTRSYGYTF	TGTGCCAGCAGTGATACCAGAAGCTATGGCTACACCTTC
TRBV6-5	.	TRBD1	TRBJ2-7	CASGQGLPYEQYF	TGTGCCAGCGGACAGGGGCTACCCTACGAGCAGTACTTC
TRBV2	.	.	TRBJ1-2	CASSPLDLSGYGYTF	TGTGCCAGCAGTCCCCTTGACCTCTCGGGCTATGGCTACACCTTC
TRBV2	once	.	TRBJ2-2	CASRRGDSNTGELFF	TGTGCCAGCAGGAGGGGGGACAGCAACACCGGGGAGCTGTTTTTT
TRBV6-5	.	TRBD1	TRBJ2-7	CASSFTGEEQYF	TGTGCCAGCAGTTTTACAGGGGAGGAGCAGTACTTC
TRBV10-2	.	.	TRBJ1-5	CASSRREGQPQHF	TGCGCCAGCAGTCGTCGGGAGGGTCAGCCCCAGCATTTT
TRBV19	few	.	TRBJ1-1	CASSMMANTEAFF	TGTGCCAGTAGTATGATGGCGAACACTGAAGCTTTCTTT
TRBV19	.	.	TRBJ1-1	CASSYRMNTEAFF	TGTGCCAGTAGTTACAGGATGAACACTGAAGCTTTCTTT
TRBV6-5	.	.	TRBJ2-5	CASTGSGGFETQYF	TGTGCCAGCACGGGGAGCGGTGGTTTCGAGACCCAGTACTTC
TRBV12-5	.	.	TRBJ1-1	CASGLADRLGKLSF	TGTGCTAGTGGTTTGGCCGACAGGCTGGGCAAGCTTTCTTTT
TRBV24-1	.	TRBD1	TRBJ1-1	CATSDPADRAEAFF	TGTGCCACCAGTGACCCCGCTGACAGGGCTGAAGCTTTCTTT
TRBV18	.	TRBD2	TRBJ2-7	CASSRSGRDYEQYF	TGTGCCAGCTCAAGAAGCGGGAGGGACTACGAGCAGTACTTC
TRBV6-1	.	.	TRBJ2-5	CASSDRLGTVSGTETQYF	TGTGCCAGCAGTGATCGATTAGGGACAGTTAGCGGGACCGAGACCCAGTACTTC
TRBV25-1	.	TRBD1	TRBJ1-2	CASRKQGAVGYTF	TGTGCCAGCAGGAAACAGGGGGCGGTTGGCTACACCTTC
TRBV19	.	.	TRBJ1-1	CASRTSGNSNTEAFF	TGTGCCAGTAGAACATCAGGGAATTCGAACACTGAAGCTTTCTTT
TRBV6-5	.	.	TRBJ2-2	CASSSLTASNTGELFF	TGTGCCAGCAGTTCCCTGACAGCATCGAACACCGGGGAGCTGTTTTTT
TRBV2	.	TRBD1	TRBJ1-5	CASSATGQGYEVKHF	TGTGCCAGCAGTGCGACGGGACAGGGCTACGAGGTAAAGCATTTT
TRBV7-2	.	TRBD2	TRBJ2-3	CASSPRLAGAGTDTQYF	TGTGCCAGCAGCCCTCGACTAGCGGGAGCCGGCACAGATACGCAGTATTTT
TRBV7-9	.	TRBD2	TRBJ2-1	CASSLAAGGLQYNEQFF	TGTGCCAGCAGCTTAGCGGCGGGGGGGCTCCAATACAATGAGCAGTTCTTC
TRBV4-1	.	TRBD1	TRBJ2-7	CASSQDQGVRYEQYF	TGCGCCAGCAGCCAAGATCAGGGGGTAAGGTACGAGCAGTACTTC
TRBV9	.	TRBD1	TRBJ1-1	CASSVAGDRGTEAFF	TGTGCCAGCAGCGTAGCGGGGGACAGGGGCACTGAAGCTTTCTTT
TRBV6-1	.	.	TRBJ1-1	CASSEMHTGRGRTEAFF	TGTGCCAGCAGTGAAATGCACACCGGCCGGGGTCGAACTGAAGCTTTCTTT
TRBV15	.	TRBD2	TRBJ2-3	CATSRAPSGRAGEDTQYF	TGTGCCACCAGCAGAGCACCTAGCGGGAGGGCCGGGGAAGATACGCAGTATTTT
TRBV2	.	.	TRBJ2-7	CASSETGRFYEQYF	TGTGCCAGCAGTGAAACAGGGCGGTTTTACGAGCAGTACTTC
TRBV10-1	.	.	TRBJ1-1	CASKARENTEAFF	TGCGCCAGCAAGGCCAGGGAGAACACTGAAGCTTTCTTT
TRBV2	.	TRBD1	TRBJ1-5	CASSQQGAPNQPQHF	TGTGCCAGCAGTCAGCAGGGGGCACCCAATCAGCCCCAGCATTTT
TRBV18	few	.	TRBJ1-1	CASSPARGGTEAFF	TGTGCCAGCTCACCAGCCAGGGGCGGCACTGAAGCTTTCTTT
TRBV30	.	.	TRBJ1-1	CAWTRGPTEAFF	TGTGCCTGGACAAGGGGTCCCACTGAAGCTTTCTTT
TRBV2	.	TRBD1	TRBJ2-1	CASSEGQYNEQFF	TGTGCCAGCAGTGAGGGACAGTACAATGAGCAGTTCTTC
TRBV5-1	.	.	TRBJ2-3	CASSLAAGLTTDTQYF	TGCGCCAGCAGCTTGGCGGCGGGGCTCACGACAGATACGCAGTATTTT
TRBV11-2	.	.	TRBJ1-5	CASSSRQNSNQPQHF	TGTGCCAGCAGCTCTCGACAGAATAGCAATCAGCCCCAGCATTTT
TRBV6-1	.	TRBD1	TRBJ2-1	CASSEVGTGSNEQFF	TGTGCCAGCAGTGAAGTAGGGACAGGGTCAAATGAGCAGTTCTTC
TRBV6-5	.	TRBD2	TRBJ2-3	CASTLGGTATDTQYF	TGTGCCAGCACCCTGGGGGGGACTGCCACAGATACGCAGTATTTT
TRBV5-1	once	TRBD2	TRBJ2-7	CASSLRSGGTSGSSYEQYF	TGCGCCAGCAGCTTGCGGTCAGGGGGGACTAGCGGGAGCTCCTACGAGCAGTACTTC
TRBV28	once	TRBD1	TRBJ1-2	CASSLFGQASSGSYGYTF	TGTGCCAGCAGTTTATTCGGACAGGCGTCCTCAGGATCCTATGGCTACACCTTC
TRBV5-5	.	TRBD2	TRBJ2-1	CASTTSGGYNEQFF	TGTGCCAGCACGACTAGCGGGGGGTACAATGAGCAGTTCTTC
TRBV7-3	.	TRBD2	TRBJ2-7	CASSPGGSRYEQYF	TGTGCCAGCAGCCCCGGCGGGAGTCGGTACGAGCAGTACTTC
TRBV7-2	.	TRBD1	TRBJ1-2	CASSFTGQRGGYTF	TGTGCCAGCAGCTTTACGGGACAGCGTGGGGGCTACACCTTC
TRBV5-1	.	.	TRBJ2-7	CASSPQTGYEQYF	TGCGCCAGCAGCCCGCAGACAGGCTACGAGCAGTACTTC